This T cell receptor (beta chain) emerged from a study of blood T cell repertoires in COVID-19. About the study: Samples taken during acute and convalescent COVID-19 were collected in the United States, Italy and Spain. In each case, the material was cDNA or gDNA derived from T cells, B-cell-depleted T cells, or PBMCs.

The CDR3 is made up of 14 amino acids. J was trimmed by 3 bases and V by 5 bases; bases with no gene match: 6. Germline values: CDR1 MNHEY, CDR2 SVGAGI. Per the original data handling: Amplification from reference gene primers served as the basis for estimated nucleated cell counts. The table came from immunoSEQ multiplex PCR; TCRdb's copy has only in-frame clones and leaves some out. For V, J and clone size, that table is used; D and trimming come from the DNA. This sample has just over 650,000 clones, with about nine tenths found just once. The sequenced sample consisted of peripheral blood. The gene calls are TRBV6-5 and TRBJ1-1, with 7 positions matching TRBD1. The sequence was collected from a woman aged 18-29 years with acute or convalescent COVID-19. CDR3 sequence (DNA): TGTGCCAGCAGTCAACAGGGGATGGACACTGAAGCTTTCTTT. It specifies CASSQQGMDTEAFF.